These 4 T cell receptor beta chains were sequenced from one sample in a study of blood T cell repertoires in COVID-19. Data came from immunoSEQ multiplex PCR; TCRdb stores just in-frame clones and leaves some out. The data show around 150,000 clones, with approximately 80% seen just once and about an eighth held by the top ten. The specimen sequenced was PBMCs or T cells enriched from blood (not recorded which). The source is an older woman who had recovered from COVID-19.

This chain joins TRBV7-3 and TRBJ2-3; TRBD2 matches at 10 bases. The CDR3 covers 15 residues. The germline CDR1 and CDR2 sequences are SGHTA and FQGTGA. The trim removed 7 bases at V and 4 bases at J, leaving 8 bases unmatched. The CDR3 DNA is TGTGCCAGCACCAGAGCGGGGGGGTTGGCAGATACGCAGTATTTT. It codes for CASTRAGGLADTQYF.

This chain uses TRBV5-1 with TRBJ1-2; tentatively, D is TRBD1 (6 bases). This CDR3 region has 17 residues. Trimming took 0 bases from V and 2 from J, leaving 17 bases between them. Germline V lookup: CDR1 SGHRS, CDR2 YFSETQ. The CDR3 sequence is CASSLASAGEGNYGYTF. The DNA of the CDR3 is TGCGCCAGCAGCTTGGCTTCGGCAGGGGAGGGAAACTATGGCTACACCTTC. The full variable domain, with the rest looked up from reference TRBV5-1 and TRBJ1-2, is KAGVTQTPRYLIKTRGQQVTLSCSPISGHRSVSWYQQTPGQGLQFLFEYFSETQRNKGNFPGRFSGRQFSNSRSEMNVSTLELGDSALYLCASSLASAGEGNYGYTFGSGTRLTVV.

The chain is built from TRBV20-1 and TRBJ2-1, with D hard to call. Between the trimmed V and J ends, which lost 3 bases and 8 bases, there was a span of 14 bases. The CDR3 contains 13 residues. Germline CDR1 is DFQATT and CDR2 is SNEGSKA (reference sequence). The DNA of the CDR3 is TGCAGTGCTAGTCGGCCTAGGCTAGATGAGCAGTTCTTC. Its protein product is CSASRPRLDEQFF.

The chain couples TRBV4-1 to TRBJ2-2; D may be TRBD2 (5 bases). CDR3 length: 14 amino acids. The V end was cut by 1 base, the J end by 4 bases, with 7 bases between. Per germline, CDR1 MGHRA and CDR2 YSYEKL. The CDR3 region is CASSQATSTGELFF. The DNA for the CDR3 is TGCGCCAGCAGCCAAGCTACTAGCACCGGGGAGCTGTTTTTT.